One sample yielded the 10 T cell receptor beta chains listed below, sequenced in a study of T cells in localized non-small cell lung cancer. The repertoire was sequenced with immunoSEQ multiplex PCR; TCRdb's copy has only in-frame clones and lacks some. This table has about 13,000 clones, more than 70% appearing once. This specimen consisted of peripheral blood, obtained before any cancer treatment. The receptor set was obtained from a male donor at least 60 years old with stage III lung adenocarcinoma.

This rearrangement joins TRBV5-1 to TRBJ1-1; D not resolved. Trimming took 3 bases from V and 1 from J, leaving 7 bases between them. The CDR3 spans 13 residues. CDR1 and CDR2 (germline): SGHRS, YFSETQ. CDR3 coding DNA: TGCGCCAGCAGCTGGACGGAGAACACTGAAGCTTTCTTT. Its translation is CASSWTENTEAFF.

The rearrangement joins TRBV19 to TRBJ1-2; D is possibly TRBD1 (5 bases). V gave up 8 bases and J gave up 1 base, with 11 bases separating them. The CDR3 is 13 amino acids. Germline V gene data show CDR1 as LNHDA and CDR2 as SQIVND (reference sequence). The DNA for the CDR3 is TGTGCCAGTTCTATACAGGATAACTATGGCTACACCTTC. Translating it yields CASSIQDNYGYTF.

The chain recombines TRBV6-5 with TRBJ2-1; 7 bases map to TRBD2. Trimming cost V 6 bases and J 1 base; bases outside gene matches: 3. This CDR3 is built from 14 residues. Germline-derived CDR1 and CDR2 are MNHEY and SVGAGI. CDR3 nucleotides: TGTGCCAGCAGCTGGGGGGGATCCTACAATGAGCAGTTCTTC. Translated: CASSWGGSYNEQFF.

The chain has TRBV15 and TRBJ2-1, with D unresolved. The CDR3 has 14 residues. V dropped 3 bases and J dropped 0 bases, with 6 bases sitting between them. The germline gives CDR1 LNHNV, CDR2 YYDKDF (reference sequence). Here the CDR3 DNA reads TGTGCCACCAGCAGTCTATCCTCCTACAATGAGCAGTTCTTC. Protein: CATSSLSSYNEQFF.

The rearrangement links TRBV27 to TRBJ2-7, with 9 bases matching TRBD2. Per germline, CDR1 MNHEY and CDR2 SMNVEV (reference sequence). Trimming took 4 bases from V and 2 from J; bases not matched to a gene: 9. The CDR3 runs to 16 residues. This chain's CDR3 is CASSYAGGGTTYEQYF. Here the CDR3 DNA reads TGTGCCAGCAGTTACGCGGGAGGGGGGACGACCTACGAGCAGTACTTC.

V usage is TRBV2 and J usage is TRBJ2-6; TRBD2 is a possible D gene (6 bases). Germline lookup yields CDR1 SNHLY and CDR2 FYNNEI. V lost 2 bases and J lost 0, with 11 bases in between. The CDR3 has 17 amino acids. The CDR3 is CASSERGMASGANVLTF. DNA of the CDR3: TGTGCCAGCAGTGAACGGGGGATGGCCTCTGGGGCCAACGTCCTGACTTTC.

The CDR3 sequence: CASSPSWASNTEAFF. The CDR3 DNA is TGTGCCAGCAGCCCCTCCTGGGCCTCGAACACTGAAGCTTTCTTT. The rearrangement joins TRBV5-4 to TRBJ1-1, with D unclear. Trimming took off 4 bases at V and 1 base at J, with 14 bases between the two ends. Germline V CDR1 and CDR2: SGHNT, YYREEE (reference sequence). The CDR3 runs 15 residues.

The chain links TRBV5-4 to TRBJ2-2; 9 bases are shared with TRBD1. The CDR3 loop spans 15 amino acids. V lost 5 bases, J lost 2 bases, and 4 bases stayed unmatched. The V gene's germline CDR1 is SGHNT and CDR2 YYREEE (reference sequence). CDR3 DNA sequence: TGTGCCAGCAGGTGGGGACAGGGTAACACCGGGGAGCTGTTTTTT. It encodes CASRWGQGNTGELFF.

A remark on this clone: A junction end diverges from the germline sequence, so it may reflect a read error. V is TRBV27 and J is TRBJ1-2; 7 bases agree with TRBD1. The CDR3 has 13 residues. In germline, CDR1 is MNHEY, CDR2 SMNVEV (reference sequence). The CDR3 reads CASRLYRGERYTF. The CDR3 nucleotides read TGTGCCAGCAGATTATACAGGGGAGAACGCTACACCTTC.

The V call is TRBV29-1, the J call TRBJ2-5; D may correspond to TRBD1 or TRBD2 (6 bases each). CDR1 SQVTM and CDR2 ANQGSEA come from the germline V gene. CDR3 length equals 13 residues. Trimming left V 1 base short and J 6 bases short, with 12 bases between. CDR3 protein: CSVEGGADQTQYF. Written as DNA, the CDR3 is TGCAGCGTTGAAGGGGGGGCAGATCAGACCCAGTACTTC.